This record looks at one T cell receptor beta chain sequence and its context. Its antigen is as yet unknown. This CDR3 comprises 16 residues. The V and J ends lost 3 bases and 5 bases respectively, with 17 bases between them. Germline V lookup: CDR1 MNHNS, CDR2 SASEGT. If patients had autoimmune disease history or systemic immunosuppression, they were excluded. The sample is drawn from a study of OX40 agonist ivuxolimab in advanced cancers. General study points: The study observed clonal expansion of CD4+ and CD8+ blood T cells by week 6 at 0.1 to 3.0 mg/kg.

Using immunoSEQ multiplex PCR, the repertoire was profiled, and TCRdb retains in-frame clones only, with some absent. The repertoire has some 59,000 clones, approximately 90% of them found once; the top ten carry 8% to 9.5%. This receptor was taken from an adult with an advanced solid tumor such as melanoma, head and neck, liver or kidney cancer. Sequenced material: CD4+ or CD8+ T cells sorted from blood, taken in a trial of the OX40 agonist ivuxolimab. The chain couples TRBV6-1 to TRBJ1-3, with D possibly matching TRBD1 (5 bases). CDR3 amino acids: CASSDLGGEERNTIYF. The CDR3 nucleotides are TGTGCCAGCAGTGACCTTGGGGGTGAGGAGCGAAACACCATATATTTT.